What follows are 28 T cell receptor beta chains derived from one specimen sequenced in a study of blood T cell repertoires in COVID-19. The table came from immunoSEQ multiplex PCR; TCRdb's copy has only in-frame clones and leaves some out. The data contain about 180,000 clones, 75% to 85% of them singletons. Input material: peripheral blood. These receptors all come from a human donor in a cohort sampled during active COVID-19.

The chain has TRBV6-2 or TRBV6-3 and TRBJ1-1, with D perhaps TRBD1 (5 bases). Between the trimmed V and J ends, which lost 2 bases and 4 bases, there was a span of 8 bases. The germline V gene has CDR1 MNHEY and CDR2 SVGEGT. The CDR3 is made up of 13 amino acids. The CDR3 sequence is CASSYGAVTEAFF. The DNA for the CDR3 is TGTGCCAGCAGTTACGGGGCCGTCACTGAAGCTTTCTTT.

V and J are TRBV10-2 and TRBJ2-7, with 9 bases aligning to TRBD1. Germline assignment: CDR1 WSHSY and CDR2 SAAADI. V was pared by 6 bases and J by 5 bases, with 8 bases of the junction left unmatched. There are 14 residues in the CDR3. CDR3 protein: CASRNTGGNDEQYF. Here the CDR3 DNA reads TGCGCCAGCAGAAATACAGGGGGCAATGACGAGCAGTACTTC.

The chain employs TRBV4-2 and TRBJ1-2; 7 nucleotides match TRBD1. The trim removed 0 bases at V and 2 bases at J, leaving 3 bases unmatched. CDR3 size: 15 residues. Germline lookup yields CDR1 LGHNA and CDR2 YNFKEQ. CDR3 sequence (DNA): TGTGCCAGCAGCCAAGAGGAGGGGGCGAACTATGGCTACACCTTC. Protein sequence: CASSQEEGANYGYTF.

The rearrangement joins TRBV9 to TRBJ2-7; 7 nucleotides agree with TRBD2. The CDR3 loop spans 16 amino acids. Per the germline V gene, CDR1 is SGDLS and CDR2 is YYNGEE. V dropped 0 bases and J dropped 1; count of bases not matched to a gene: 7. The CDR3 here is CASSVDATAGSYEQYF. Here the CDR3 DNA reads TGTGCCAGCAGCGTAGATGCGACAGCGGGATCCTACGAGCAGTACTTC.

The V and J genes are TRBV2 and TRBJ2-6, with TRBD1 matching 8 bases. This CDR3 comprises 16 residues. Losses at the gene ends were 8 bases for V and 0 bases for J; bases not matched to a gene: 6. CDR1 is SNHLY and CDR2 is FYNNEI in the germline V gene. The CDR3 sequence: CASRRTGTSGANVLTF. As DNA, the CDR3 is TGTGCCAGCCGACGGACAGGGACCTCTGGGGCCAACGTCCTGACTTTC. The complete variable domain, with remaining parts taken from reference TRBV2 and TRBJ2-6, reads EPEVTQTPSHQVTQMGQEVILRCVPISNHLYFYWYRQILGQKVEFLVSFYNNEISEKSEIFDDQFSVERPDGSNFTLKIRSTKLEDSAMYFCASRRTGTSGANVLTFGAGSRLTVL.

The rearrangement joins TRBV7-9 to TRBJ1-1; D is possibly TRBD1 (5 bases). The CDR3 is made up of 13 amino acids. Trimming removed 4 bases at V and 1 base at J, with 7 bases between. Per germline, CDR1 SEHNR and CDR2 FQNEAQ (reference sequence). The CDR3 spells CASSSGGNTEAFF. The CDR3 nucleotides are TGTGCCAGCAGCTCCGGGGGGAACACTGAAGCTTTCTTT.

The chain combines TRBV4-3 with TRBJ1-1, with no clear D. The CDR3 runs 13 residues. V was clipped by 2 bases and J by 12 bases, with 16 bases between them. The germline V gene has CDR1 LGHNA and CDR2 YSLEER. The CDR3 DNA reads as TGCGCCAGCAGCCAACCCCCGGAGGGATCGACTTTCTTT. Translation: CASSQPPEGSTFF.

This clone showed up just once. V usage is TRBV6-6 and J usage is TRBJ1-3; tentative D call: TRBD1 (5 bases). Trimming pared 2 bases from V and 2 bases from J, leaving 7 bases between. Germline V lookup: CDR1 MNHNY, CDR2 SVGAGI (reference sequence). The CDR3 extends over 14 amino acids. CDR3: CASSYARAGNTIYF. The CDR3 DNA sequence: TGTGCCAGCAGTTACGCCAGGGCTGGAAACACCATATATTTT.

This sequence joins TRBV7-2 and TRBJ1-3; D remains ambiguous. The germline V gene encodes CDR1 SGHTA and CDR2 FQGNSA. CDR3 length equals 12 residues. Trimming removed 4 bases at V and 4 bases at J, with 5 bases between. The CDR3 sequence is CASSSRGNTIYF. In DNA, the CDR3 is TGTGCCAGCAGCTCCAGGGGAAACACCATATATTTT.

In its sample, this clone was seen many times. The V and J genes are TRBV7-6 and TRBJ1-2; D is possibly TRBD1 (6 bases). CDR1 and CDR2 (germline): SGHVS, FNYEAQ. This CDR3 region has 18 residues. Trimming pared 5 bases from V and 1 base from J, leaving 23 bases between. DNA for the CDR3: TGTGCCAGCAGCGACCGGCCTCCGAAGGGGGGGTATAACTATGGCTACACCTTC. It is translated as CASSDRPPKGGYNYGYTF.

The rearrangement uses TRBV7-8 and TRBJ2-7; D might be TRBD1 (5 bases). Germline V gives CDR1 SGHVS, CDR2 FQNEAQ. The CDR3 is 12 residues long. Trimming took 1 base from V and 6 from J, leaving 7 bases between them. Here the CDR3 reads CASSLDRLEQYF. The CDR3 nucleotides are TGTGCCAGCAGCTTAGACAGGCTCGAGCAGTACTTC.

This clone was seen only a few times. The chain recombines TRBV19 with TRBJ2-7, with TRBD2 identical over 9 bases. The CDR3 extends over 14 amino acids. Losses at the gene ends were 3 bases for V and 4 bases for J; bases not matched to a gene: 4. Germline CDR1 LNHDA, CDR2 SQIVND (reference sequence). The CDR3 is CASSIEREVYEQYF. The CDR3, as DNA: TGTGCCAGTAGTATTGAGCGGGAGGTGTACGAGCAGTACTTC.

This chain links TRBV9 with TRBJ2-7; weak D call: TRBD2 (5 bases). Germline V gene sequence: CDR1 SGDLS, CDR2 YYNGEE. The CDR3 is 12 residues long. V was clipped by 3 bases and J by 13 bases, with 17 bases between them. The CDR3 bases are TGTGCCAGCAGCGCAAGCACCGGACTTCTTTACTTC. Translated, it gives CASSASTGLLYF.

The J gene is TRBJ2-7, the V gene TRBV6-2 or TRBV6-3, with 7 bases identical to TRBD2. The CDR3 loop spans 14 amino acids. V gave up 3 bases and J gave up 3 bases; unmatched junction bases: 5. Germline CDR1 and CDR2: MNHEY and SVGEGT. This CDR3 is CASSYWWGGYEQYF. CDR3 nucleotides: TGTGCCAGCAGTTATTGGTGGGGGGGCTACGAGCAGTACTTC.

Written as DNA, the CDR3 is TGTGCCAGCAGTGTGGGGACAGGGAGGGTCGAGCAGTACTTC. Translating gives CASSVGTGRVEQYF. This sequence joins TRBV28 and TRBJ2-7; 9 bases are a match to TRBD1. CDR1 and CDR2 from the germline V gene are MDHEN and SYDVKM. The CDR3 totals 14 residues. The V and J ends lost 5 bases and 6 bases, in that order; junction bases with no gene match: 8. The variable domain in full, completed from reference TRBV28 and TRBJ2-7, reads DVKVTQSSRYLVKRTGEKVFLECVQDMDHENMFWYRQDPGLGLRLIYFSYDVKMKEKGDIPEGYSVSREKKERFSLILESASTNQTSMYLCASSVGTGRVEQYFGPGTRLTVT.

The rearrangement links TRBV6-5 to TRBJ1-5; unclear D gene. Germline-derived CDR1 and CDR2 are MNHEY and SVGAGI. V shed 6 bases and J shed 0 bases, with 9 bases lying between them. The CDR3 consists of 14 residues. The CDR3 sequence is CASSRVSSNQPQHF. CDR3 DNA: TGTGCCAGCAGCCGGGTCTCTAGCAATCAGCCCCAGCATTTT.

The rearrangement links TRBV15 to TRBJ2-7, with TRBD1 matching 10 bases. CDR3 length equals 15 residues. In germline, CDR1 is LNHNV, CDR2 YYDKDF (reference sequence). The V and J ends lost 0 bases and 7 bases, in that order; junction bases with no gene match: 6. CDR3 DNA sequence: TGTGCCACCAGCAGAGAGGGACAGGGGTCGAGAGAGCAGTACTTC. Protein product: CATSREGQGSREQYF.

This clone came up many times. This sequence joins TRBV5-1 and TRBJ1-4; D is unresolved. Germline CDR1 and CDR2: SGHRS and YFSETQ. V lost 0 bases and J 0 bases, leaving 9 bases between the germline ends. The CDR3 runs 16 residues. In DNA form, the CDR3 reads TGCGCCAGCAGCTTGGGTGTCGGAGCAACTAATGAAAAACTGTTTTTT. This translates into CASSLGVGATNEKLFF. Variable domain in full (rest from reference TRBV5-1 and TRBJ1-4): KAGVTQTPRYLIKTRGQQVTLSCSPISGHRSVSWYQQTPGQGLQFLFEYFSETQRNKGNFPGRFSGRQFSNSRSEMNVSTLELGDSALYLCASSLGVGATNEKLFFGSGTQLSVL.

V is TRBV3-1 (or the pseudogene TRBV3-2) and J is TRBJ2-2; tentative D call: TRBD2 (5 bases). This CDR3 is built from 15 residues. Per the germline V gene, CDR1 is LGHDT and CDR2 is YNNKEL (reference sequence). Trimming left V 7 bases short and J 4 bases short, with 16 bases between. For the CDR3, the DNA is TGTGCCAGCACGGGGAGAGGGCCGAGCACCGGGGAGCTGTTTTTT. Translation gives CASTGRGPSTGELFF.

The chain uses TRBV18 and TRBJ2-4; no clear D gene. This CDR3 has 18 amino acids. The ends were cut back, 0 bases at V and 0 bases at J, with 15 bases in the middle. Looked up from germline, CDR1 is KGHSH and CDR2 is LQKENI. The CDR3 loop reads CASSPPFDLLLAKNIQYF. DNA for the CDR3: TGTGCCAGCTCACCACCATTTGATTTACTTTTAGCCAAAAACATTCAGTACTTC. Filled out from reference TRBV18 and TRBJ2-4, the complete variable domain reads NAGVMQNPRHLVRRRGQEARLRCSPMKGHSHVYWYRQLPEEGLKFMVYLQKENIIDESGMPKERFSAEFPKEGPSILRIQQVVRGDSAAYFCASSPPFDLLLAKNIQYFGAGTRLSVL.

The rearrangement uses TRBV5-1 and TRBJ2-3; D may be TRBD1 (6 bases). The germline gives CDR1 SGHRS, CDR2 YFSETQ. The CDR3 extends over 15 amino acids. Trimming left V 4 bases short and J 0 bases short, with 12 bases between. For the CDR3, the DNA is TGCGCCAGCAGCCTACGGGACACTAGCACAGATACGCAGTATTTT. Protein product: CASSLRDTSTDTQYF. The entire variable domain, with the rest obtained from reference TRBV5-1 and TRBJ2-3, is as follows: KAGVTQTPRYLIKTRGQQVTLSCSPISGHRSVSWYQQTPGQGLQFLFEYFSETQRNKGNFPGRFSGRQFSNSRSEMNVSTLELGDSALYLCASSLRDTSTDTQYFGPGTRLTVL.

Concerning this clone itself: The same CDR3 also results from other DNA sequences found in this sample. The chain recombines TRBV18 with TRBJ1-4, with unresolved D. The CDR3 is 13 amino acids. The V and J ends lost 2 bases and 7 bases respectively, with 8 bases between them. The germline V gene encodes CDR1 KGHSH and CDR2 LQKENI. The CDR3, as DNA: TGTGCCAGCTCACCAGGGAGAGGTGAAAAACTGTTTTTT. Translating gives CASSPGRGEKLFF.

The chain joins TRBV12-2 to TRBJ1-1. TRBV12-2 is a documented pseudogene. The CDR3 has 11 amino acids. The CDR3 coding sequence is TGTGCAACTCCTCGGGTCACTGAAGCTTTCTTT. This codes for CATPRVTEAFF.

This chain joins TRBV6-5 and TRBJ1-5; TRBD1 aligns across 9 bases. Germline CDR1 is MNHEY and CDR2 is SVGAGI. The CDR3 loop spans 15 amino acids. Trimming cost V 6 bases and J 2 bases; bases outside gene matches: 5. The CDR3 nucleotides are TGTGCCAGCAGCCGCCGGACAGGGGGCAATCAGCCCCAGCATTTT. This sequence encodes CASSRRTGGNQPQHF.

The genes are TRBV6-5 and TRBJ2-6, with D uncertain. CDR3 length: 15 amino acids. Trimming cost V 2 bases and J 0 bases, with 5 bases left between them. Per the germline V gene, CDR1 is MNHEY and CDR2 is SVGAGI. The DNA for the CDR3 is TGTGCCAGCAGTTACGAGGACTCTGGGGCCAACGTCCTGACTTTC. It encodes CASSYEDSGANVLTF.

The genes are TRBV18 and TRBJ2-1; 9 bases match TRBD2. Germline trimming cut 0 bases from V and 2 bases from J; bases unmatched to any gene: 2. The CDR3 length is 16 residues. Germline CDR1 KGHSH, CDR2 LQKENI. The CDR3 loop is CASSPPQRGAYNEQFF. The CDR3 bases are TGTGCCAGCTCACCACCCCAGCGGGGGGCCTACAATGAGCAGTTCTTC.

The V gene is TRBV6-2 or TRBV6-3, the J gene TRBJ2-7, with D perhaps TRBD1 (6 bases). Germline V gives CDR1 MNHEY, CDR2 SVGEGT. Trimming left V 5 bases short and J 3 bases short, with 14 bases between. The CDR3 totals 14 residues. The CDR3 coding sequence is TGTGCCAGCAGTCAACCGGGACAAAGCTACGAGCAGTACTTC. It yields the protein CASSQPGQSYEQYF.

The chain combines TRBV3-1 (or the pseudogene TRBV3-2) with TRBJ2-2; D is undetermined. The CDR3 runs to 11 residues. Trimming took 6 bases from V and 4 from J, leaving 3 bases between them. Germline CDR1 and CDR2: LGHDT and YNNKEL (reference sequence). The CDR3 reads CASSLTGELFF. CDR3 nucleotide sequence: TGTGCCAGCAGTCTCACCGGGGAGCTGTTTTTT.